This T cell receptor (beta chain) was observed in a study of T cell responses to AZD1222 COVID-19 vaccine. Points on this clone: As yet, its antigen is unknown.

Study-wide results and caveats: Regions left unmutated in variants are reportedly the target of nearly half of spike-specific TCRs.

The data were produced by immunoSEQ multiplex PCR, yet TCRdb's version contains in-frame clones alone and is incomplete. Counted here are about 180,000 clones, around nine tenths occurring once; the ten biggest clones make up 9.5% to 13%. The V end lost 1 base, the J end lost 5 bases, and 11 bases lay between the germline ends. This CDR3 region has 14 residues. Germline V CDR1 and CDR2: LGHDT, YNNKEL (reference sequence). The TCR was taken from an adult who received the AZD1222 COVID-19 vaccine. The sample here was peripheral blood, taken 28 days after the second AZD1222 dose. The chain joins TRBV3-1 (or the pseudogene TRBV3-2) to TRBJ2-5, with no clear D. CDR3 DNA: TGTGCCAGCAGCCAAGCTGCGCTAAAGGAGACCCAGTACTTC. Its translation is CASSQAALKETQYF.